This TCR beta chain was identified in a study of cytomegalovirus exposure and HLA in healthy donors. The primer mix had 60 Vbeta and 13 Jbeta primers. Clones were sequenced by immunoSEQ multiplex PCR, and TCRdb holds only the in-frame ones, with some missing. The sample has around 100,000 clones, around 80% seen once. This receptor was taken from a woman between 40 and 55 years old in good health and CMV-seronegative. Specimen: PBMCs.

As DNA, the CDR3 is TGTGCCAGCACTCCCCGTTTGGGGGGGATGAGCTCCTACGAGCAGTACTTC. Protein product: CASTPRLGGMSSYEQYF. The chain carries TRBV27 and TRBJ2-5, with TRBD2 matching over 7 bases. TRBJ2-7 matches the DNA end more closely, so the J call is doubtful. There are 17 residues in the CDR3. In germline, CDR1 is MNHEY, CDR2 SMNVEV (reference sequence).